Sequencing of this T cell receptor (beta chain) was carried out in a study of T cells in women clearing cervical HPV infection (dated by TCRdb to 2017 to 2018). About the full investigation: Cases were about two dozen women with histologically confirmed HPV16-related CIN3 or worse, including a couple of invasive cancers. Quality controls consisted of five blinded duplicates per group, for a total of about 60 samples made up of approximately 50 participants and some 10 replicates. The exploratory proof-of-principle case-control study was nested within the Guanacaste HPV Natural History Study in Costa Rica and compared TCR repertoires across cervical HPV16 outcomes. Cases and controls were matched on age within five years and on year of sample collection. In the parent cohort, some 10,000 women aged 18 or older were enrolled in Guanacaste, Costa Rica, during about 1993 to 1994 and were followed for seven years. For cases, a median interval of approximately 150 days, with an interquartile range of about 80 to 200 days, was observed between lesion detection and blood sampling. Since HLA typing was available for only a few women, HLA type could not be ruled out as a confounder. Case blood was taken at the visit when the lesion was first identified, whereas control blood was taken when infection was no longer detected. Controls were 25 to 30 women whose single incident HPV16 infection cleared within 12 months without precancer or cancer developing. Median age was roughly 35 years in cases versus less than 40 in controls, and baseline characteristics did not differ significantly.

CDR1 is given as SNHLY and CDR2 as FYNNEI, both from the germline V gene. The V end gives up 7 bases and the J end 0 bases, leaving 5 bases in the junction not matched to a gene. The CDR3 covers 17 residues, taking in both the cysteine and the phenylalanine. The CDR3 was read in part: 42 bases, with the frame set at base 1. Using the immunoSEQ assay, multiplex PCR amplified TCR beta CDR3 regions from an average of around 1.2 ug of genomic DNA per sample. To correct primer bias, the assay used a complete synthetic TCR repertoire to set an amplification baseline. Amplicons were sequenced on the Illumina platform. The original pipeline was this. Sequences were error-corrected by clustering with frequency ratios and a modified nearest-neighbor algorithm and were then analyzed in the immunoSEQ Analyzer with IMGT gene definitions. At each rarefaction depth, TCR richness and evenness were averaged across 20 rarefaction repeats, and any sample with fewer sequences than the depth was left out. Relative abundances of V, D and J genes were compared between groups using Wilcoxon rank sum tests, with FDR correction applied. For the blinded duplicates, the intraclass correlation was 90% to 97% for TCR richness and averaged about 76% across 66 gene segments. TCRdb retrieved this table from immuneACCESS and kept in-frame rearrangements only. Not all clones are present; in checked studies, unresolved V genes account for under half, and no reason is known for the remainder. V and J calls and clone size are those listed in that table; D and trimming were worked out from the DNA. The record for this sample contains approximately 38,000 clones. About 7.2% of the sample belongs to the ten largest clones.

The research as a whole found: Cases had lower TRBV6-7 relative abundance than controls (about 0.1% versus 0.15%; Bonferroni P = 0.0008). By combining richness with V gene abundances, random forest classifiers separated cases from controls with an estimated AUC of 0.75 to 0.9. Across sequencing depths, CIN3+ cases showed significantly higher TCR repertoire richness than controls, but evenness did not differ between the groups. Whether associations preceded infection or resulted from infection could not be shown with the cross-sectional design, and effector/memory subsets and HPV-specific T cells were not isolated. Because T-cell numbers per sample were unknown, differences in richness could reflect varying T-cell content rather than repertoire biology.

Turning to this clone: Which antigen it targets is not known. The read terminates 3 residues ahead of where the CDR3 ends, so the germline J gene completes it.

Every participant had a single incident cervical HPV16 infection, and women with prevalent HPV16 infections were excluded. Cervical HPV DNA was detected by MY09/MY11 PCR, and genotyping was performed by dot-blot hybridization. Fifteen mL of heparinized blood were centrifuged, and the buffy coat was aliquoted, frozen at -30°C, then stored at -80°C. QIAGEN kits were used to extract genomic DNA from buffy coat specimens. The sequence derives from a woman between 18 and 75 years old with a cervical HPV16 infection that either progressed to CIN3+ or cleared (not recorded which). The chain uses TRBV2 and TRBJ2-1; the junction holds 14 bases that match TRBD2. The sample consisted of blood buffy coat. The CDR3 region has the sequence CASTGLAGGSSYNEQFF. CDR3 DNA, as far as it was read: TGTGCCAGCACCGGACTAGCGGGGGGAAGCTCCTACAATGAG. With the portions outside the CDR3 filled from the reference TRBV2 and TRBJ2-1 genes, the complete variable region becomes EPEVTQTPSHQVTQMGQEVILRCVPISNHLYFYWYRQILGQKVEFLVSFYNNEISEKSEIFDDQFSVERPDGSNFTLKIRSTKLEDSAMYFCASTGLAGGSSYNEQFFGPGTRLTVL.